Listed below are T cell receptor beta chains from one sample, sequenced in a study of OX40 agonist ivuxolimab in advanced cancers. TCRdb's table, derived via immunoSEQ multiplex PCR, lists solely in-frame clones and lacks some. The repertoire consists of some 73,000 clones, with approximately 90% occurring once and the leading ten covering roughly 9.8%. The sequencing used CD4+ or CD8+ T cells sorted from blood, collected in a trial of the OX40 agonist ivuxolimab. These receptor sequences come from an adult with an advanced solid tumor such as melanoma, head and neck, liver or kidney cancer. Both conserved end residues are part of each CDR3. A D gene is named only where the DNA matches it firmly. The size of a clone is reported for some rows only, either as once, few or many, or as a class for expanded clones.

clone size	V gene	D gene	J gene	CDR3 DNA	CDR3 protein
.	TRBV25-1	.	TRBJ2-5	TGTGCCAGCAGTGAGGTGTCAGTACAAGAGACCCAGTACTTC	CASSEVSVQETQYF
medium-sized	TRBV2	.	TRBJ2-7	TGTGCCAGCAGTGAACCCACGCCCCCCGAGCAGTACTTC	CASSEPTPPEQYF
.	TRBV6-5	.	TRBJ2-7	TGTGCCAGCAGTTACTCGGCCGGGCCCTACGAGCAGTACTTC	CASSYSAGPYEQYF
once	TRBV5-1	.	TRBJ2-3	TGCGCCAGCAGCTTGGAATTGGATACGCAGTATTTT	CASSLELDTQYF
.	TRBV4-1	.	TRBJ1-2	TGCGCCAGCAGCCCCTCCCCCCTCCGAGGCTACACCTTC	CASSPSPLRGYTF
.	TRBV5-6	.	TRBJ1-4	TGTGCCAGCACCCTTTGGGGGGCTAATGAAAAACTGTTTTTT	CASTLWGANEKLFF
once	TRBV7-8	.	TRBJ2-2	TGTGCCAGCAGCCGAGGGGCGGAAGGCGCCGGGGAGCTGTTTTTT	CASSRGAEGAGELFF
.	TRBV29-1	.	TRBJ2-7	TGCAGCGTTGAGGGAAGGGACTTGGCCTACGAGCAGTACTTC	CSVEGRDLAYEQYF
.	TRBV5-4	TRBD2	TRBJ2-1	TGTGCCAGCAGCTTGGGAGGACTAGCGGGATTGTACAATGAGCAGTTCTTC	CASSLGGLAGLYNEQFF
.	TRBV27	.	TRBJ1-2	TGTGCCAGCAGTTTATCACCAGGGAGCTTCTATGGCTACACCTTC	CASSLSPGSFYGYTF
.	TRBV19	TRBD1	TRBJ2-2	TGTGCCAGTAGTATCTGGGGACAGGGAGGGACCGGGGAGCTGTTTTTT	CASSIWGQGGTGELFF
.	TRBV2	.	TRBJ1-1	TGTGCCAGCACGACGTACACTGAAGCTTTCTTT	CASTTYTEAFF
.	TRBV7-2	TRBD2	TRBJ2-7	TGTGCCAGCAGCTTAAGGTTCCGGGACTACTCCTACGAGCAGTACTTC	CASSLRFRDYSYEQYF
.	TRBV7-9	.	TRBJ2-7	TGTGCCAGCAGCCCTTGGGAACCTTACGAGCAGTACTTC	CASSPWEPYEQYF
.	TRBV19	.	TRBJ1-1	TGTGCCAGTACCTCCGGGACCCGATCGAACACTGAAGCTTTCTTT	CASTSGTRSNTEAFF
.	TRBV28	.	TRBJ2-1	TGTGCCAGCAGTTTAAGGCGGTGGGATGAGCAGTTCTTC	CASSLRRWDEQFF
.	TRBV19	.	TRBJ1-2	TGTGCCAGTAGTCCTACAGGGACCCTGAACTATGGCTACACCTTC	CASSPTGTLNYGYTF
.	TRBV7-9	.	TRBJ2-7	TGTGCCAGCAGCTCTCTTATCGGGGACGAGCAGTACTTC	CASSSLIGDEQYF
.	TRBV6-1	.	TRBJ1-4	TGTGCCAGCAGTGAAGAGGGCACTGCAACTAATGAAAAACTGTTTTTT	CASSEEGTATNEKLFF
.	TRBV12-5	TRBD1	TRBJ2-7	TGTGCTAGTGGACCGACAGGGGGGTACGAGCAGTACTTC	CASGPTGGYEQYF
.	TRBV18	.	TRBJ2-7	TGTGCCAGCTCACCACCGGGGGGCTACGAGCAGTACTTC	CASSPPGGYEQYF
.	TRBV19	TRBD2	TRBJ2-5	TGTGCCAGTAGATCTAGCGGGAGGGTAGAGACCCAGTACTTC	CASRSSGRVETQYF
.	TRBV11-2	.	TRBJ2-5	TGTGCCAGCAGCTACCCCCAAGCGGGTCTTCAAGAGACCCAGTACTTC	CASSYPQAGLQETQYF
.	TRBV21-1	.	TRBJ1-5	TGTGCCAGCAGCAAAGCCGAAGGACAGAACAATCAGCCCCAGCATTTT	CASSKAEGQNNQPQHF
.	TRBV7-2	TRBD1	TRBJ2-1	TGTGCCAGCAGCTTAAAAGGATGGACAGGGGCCGGCAATGAGCAGTTCTTC	CASSLKGWTGAGNEQFF
.	TRBV7-6	.	TRBJ2-7	TGTGCCAGCAGCTCGAAACCCGGTCTGGACGAGCAGTACTTC	CASSSKPGLDEQYF
.	TRBV11-1	.	TRBJ1-1	TGTGCCAGCAGCTACGGCGGCACTGAAGCTTTCTTT	CASSYGGTEAFF
.	TRBV25-1	.	TRBJ1-4	TGTGCCAGCAGTGAACTTCAGGGGGAAAAACTGTTTTTT	CASSELQGEKLFF
.	TRBV7-9	.	TRBJ2-3	TGTGCCAGCGGGGTGGTTGTAGATACGCAGTATTTT	CASGVVVDTQYF
.	TRBV19	TRBD2	TRBJ2-1	TGTGCCAGCACGGTGGCGGGGGGGCTTAATGAGCAGTTCTTC	CASTVAGGLNEQFF
.	TRBV25-1	.	TRBJ2-5	TGTGCCAGCAGTGAATCCCGTGGACAGCTTCTCCAAGAGACCCAGTACTTC	CASSESRGQLLQETQYF
.	TRBV28	TRBD2	TRBJ2-1	TGTGCCAGCAGTGACTGGACTAGCGGGAAGATGGGTGATGAGCAGTTCTTC	CASSDWTSGKMGDEQFF
.	TRBV28	TRBD1	TRBJ2-7	TGTGCCAGCAGTTTAAAAGGGGGCATCTACGAGCAGTACTTC	CASSLKGGIYEQYF
.	TRBV13	TRBD2	TRBJ2-5	TGTGCCAGCAGCCTCAGCGGGGGGAGGCAAGAGACCCAGTACTTC	CASSLSGGRQETQYF
.	TRBV11-1	.	TRBJ2-2	TGTGCCAGCAGCTTAGGGGGACGTCCGGAGCTGTTTTTT	CASSLGGRPELFF
.	TRBV5-6	.	TRBJ1-3	TGTGCCAGCAGCTTGTGGGGAGCTGGAAACACCATATATTTT	CASSLWGAGNTIYF
.	TRBV13	.	TRBJ1-5	TGTGCCAGCAATACGAGGTATAGCAATCAGCCCCAGCATTTT	CASNTRYSNQPQHF
.	TRBV18	TRBD1	TRBJ1-2	TGTGCCAGCTCACCACGAGACAGGGTGGACTATGGCTACACCTTC	CASSPRDRVDYGYTF
.	TRBV4-2	.	TRBJ2-5	TGTGCCAGCAGCCAAGCCCTCGGGAAGACCCAGTACTTC	CASSQALGKTQYF
.	TRBV28	.	TRBJ2-1	TGTGCCAGCAGTTTCGAGGGGATCGGCAATGAGCAGTTCTTC	CASSFEGIGNEQFF
.	TRBV7-3	.	TRBJ1-5	TGTGCCAGCAGCTTTAAAGGCGGGGGGCACGGCAATCAGCCCCAGCATTTT	CASSFKGGGHGNQPQHF
.	TRBV7-6	TRBD1	TRBJ1-4	TGTGCCAGCAGCCCCACAGGGGTAAAACTGTTTTTT	CASSPTGVKLFF
once	TRBV27	TRBD2	TRBJ2-1	TGTGCCAGCAGTTTACTAGGACTAGCGGAGTACAATGAGCAGTTCTTC	CASSLLGLAEYNEQFF
.	TRBV7-2	.	TRBJ2-1	TGTGCCAGCAGCTTAGGAACTGGGACACACTACAATGAGCAGTTCTTC	CASSLGTGTHYNEQFF
.	TRBV5-1	.	TRBJ2-7	TGCGCCAGCAGCAAGGACTACGAGCAGTACTTC	CASSKDYEQYF
.	TRBV9	.	TRBJ2-7	TGTGCCAGCGCCCGGGACCTCTCCTACGAGCAGTACTTC	CASARDLSYEQYF
few	TRBV15	.	TRBJ1-5	TGTGCCACCAGCAGAGATCGCAGGATGAGGGATCAGCCCCAGCATTTT	CATSRDRRMRDQPQHF
.	TRBV10-3	TRBD2	TRBJ2-1	TGTGCCATCAGTGGGACTAGCGGGCTGTACAATGAGCAGTTCTTC	CAISGTSGLYNEQFF
many	TRBV28	.	TRBJ1-2	TGTGCCAGCAGTTTTGCCCAGGACTATGGCTACACCTTC	CASSFAQDYGYTF